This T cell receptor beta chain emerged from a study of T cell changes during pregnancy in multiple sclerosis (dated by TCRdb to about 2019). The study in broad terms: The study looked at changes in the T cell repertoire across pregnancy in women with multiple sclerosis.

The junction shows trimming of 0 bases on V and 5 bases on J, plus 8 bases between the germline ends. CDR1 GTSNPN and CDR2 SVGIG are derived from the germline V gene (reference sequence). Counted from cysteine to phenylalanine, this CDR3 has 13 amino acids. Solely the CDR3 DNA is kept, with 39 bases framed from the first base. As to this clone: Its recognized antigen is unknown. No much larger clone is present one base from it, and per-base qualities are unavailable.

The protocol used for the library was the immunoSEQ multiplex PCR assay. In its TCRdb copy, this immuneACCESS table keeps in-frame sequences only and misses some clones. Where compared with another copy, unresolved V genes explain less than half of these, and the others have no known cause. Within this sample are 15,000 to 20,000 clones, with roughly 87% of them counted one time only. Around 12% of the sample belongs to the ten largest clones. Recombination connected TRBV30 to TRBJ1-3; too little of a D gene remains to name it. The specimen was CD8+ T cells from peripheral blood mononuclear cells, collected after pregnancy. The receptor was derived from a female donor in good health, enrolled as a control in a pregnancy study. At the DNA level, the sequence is TGTGCCTGGAGTGTATCCCCTAGAAACACCATATATTTT. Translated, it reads CAWSVSPRNTIYF.